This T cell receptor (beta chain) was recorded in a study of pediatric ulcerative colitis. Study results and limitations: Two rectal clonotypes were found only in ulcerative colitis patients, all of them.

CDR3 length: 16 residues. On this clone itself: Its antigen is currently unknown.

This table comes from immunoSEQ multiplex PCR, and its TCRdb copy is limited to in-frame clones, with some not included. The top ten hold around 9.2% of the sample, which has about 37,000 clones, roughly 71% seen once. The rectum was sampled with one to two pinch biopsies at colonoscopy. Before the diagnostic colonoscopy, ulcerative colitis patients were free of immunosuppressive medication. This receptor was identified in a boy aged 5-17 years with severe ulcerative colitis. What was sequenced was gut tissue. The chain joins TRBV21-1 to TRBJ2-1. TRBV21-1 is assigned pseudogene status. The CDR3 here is CASSKDLIGVKHEQFF. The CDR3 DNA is TGTGCCAGCAGCAAAGATCTAATTGGGGTCAAGCATGAGCAGTTCTTC.